Listed below are T cell receptor beta chains from one sample, sequenced in a study of cytomegalovirus exposure and HLA in healthy donors. The assay was immunoSEQ multiplex PCR, and TCRdb's table has in-frame clones only and misses some. The table has under 150,000 clones, 70% to 85% seen once. Sequenced sample: PBMCs. The receptor source for this set is a boy between 2 and 10 years old in good health and CMV-seronegative. The CDR3 runs from the conserved cysteine through the conserved F or W. D genes are given only for firm matches. Clone size is not always given. Where it is, it says once, few, many or a class for expanded clones.

V gene	clone size	D gene	J gene	CDR3 DNA	CDR3 protein
TRBV6-1	.	TRBD2	TRBJ2-2	TGTGCCAGCAGTGAATGGGGGTCGGGGGGCGGGGAGCTGTTTTTT	CASSEWGSGGGELFF
TRBV7-9	.	TRBD1	TRBJ2-7	TGTGCCAGCAGCGACTCCGGGACAGGGTCTGCCGAGCAGTACTTC	CASSDSGTGSAEQYF
TRBV15	.	.	TRBJ1-2	TGTGCCACCAGCAGAGATTTAGAGGGCAACTATGGCTACACCTTC	CATSRDLEGNYGYTF
TRBV9	.	TRBD1	TRBJ1-4	TGTGCCAGCAGCGTAGAGCCAGGGGGTATTGAAAAACTGTTTTTT	CASSVEPGGIEKLFF
TRBV5-1	.	.	TRBJ2-7	TGCGCCAGCAGCTTGGACCCCCCGGACAGCTTCACCTACGAGCAGTACTTC	CASSLDPPDSFTYEQYF
TRBV6-6	.	.	TRBJ2-1	TGTGCCAGCGACATAGAGTGGGCCGAATACAATGAGCAGTTCTTC	CASDIEWAEYNEQFF
TRBV19	.	TRBD1	TRBJ1-4	TGTGCCAGTAGTACGGACAGGGGGCACCCGGGGCTGTTTTTT	CASSTDRGHPGLFF
TRBV2	once	TRBD1	TRBJ1-5	TGTGCCAGCGAACCGGGACAGGGGGCAGGTCAGCCCCAGCATTTT	CASEPGQGAGQPQHF
TRBV6-5	.	.	TRBJ1-4	TGTGCCAGCACAACCCCGGGGGGCAATGAAAAACTGTTTTTT	CASTTPGGNEKLFF
TRBV5-1	.	.	TRBJ2-3	TGCGCCAGCAGCCCCCGGACAGGGGGACTAGCGGTCCTCACAGATACGCAGTATTTT	CASSPRTGGLAVLTDTQYF
TRBV9	once	.	TRBJ2-5	TGTGCCAGCAGCGTAGCAGCAGGGGCAAGCCAAGAGACCCAGTACTTC	CASSVAAGASQETQYF
TRBV7-9	.	.	TRBJ1-2	TGTGCCAGCAGCCCTTCGAACGGACTGGGCTATGGCTACACCTTC	CASSPSNGLGYGYTF
TRBV11-3	.	.	TRBJ2-7	TGTGCCAGCAGCTTAGAACGGGGTAGAGGAGACTACGAGCAGTACTTC	CASSLERGRGDYEQYF
TRBV4-2	.	TRBD1	TRBJ1-1	TGTGCCAGCAGCCCGCCGACAGGGGAGTACGACACTGAAGCTTTCTTT	CASSPPTGEYDTEAFF
TRBV10-3	.	.	TRBJ2-6	TGTGCCATCAGTGAGACCGGGGACACCGGGGCCAACGTCCTGACTTTC	CAISETGDTGANVLTF
TRBV7-2	few	.	TRBJ2-7	TGTGCCAGCAGCTTTGCGGTTGAACTCTCCTACGAGCAGTACTTC	CASSFAVELSYEQYF
TRBV29-1	.	.	TRBJ1-1	TGCAGCGCCGGGGGGGGATCATCGAACACTGAAGCTTTCTTT	CSAGGGSSNTEAFF
TRBV5-4	.	.	TRBJ2-3	TGTGCCAGCAGGCAAGAATCAGGGTTAGGTGGTGCAGATACGCAGTATTTT	CASRQESGLGGADTQYF
TRBV5-1	.	.	TRBJ2-5	TGCGCCAGCAGCCAAGCCCAAGAGACCCAGTACTTC	CASSQAQETQYF
TRBV19	.	TRBD1	TRBJ2-7	TGTGCCAGTAGTATGATAGGGACAGGGGGCCACGAGCAGTACTTC	CASSMIGTGGHEQYF
TRBV9	.	TRBD2	TRBJ2-3	TGTGCCAGCAGCTCCCATCTGGGACTAGAGACAGATACGCAGTATTTT	CASSSHLGLETDTQYF
TRBV5-1	.	TRBD2	TRBJ2-7	TGCGCCAGCAGCCCGGGGGGAGGGAACACCTACGAGCAGTACTTC	CASSPGGGNTYEQYF
TRBV6-1	.	TRBD2	TRBJ2-1	TGTGCCAGCAGTGATACTAGCGGGGGGGTGGATGAGCAGTTCTTC	CASSDTSGGVDEQFF
TRBV6-4	medium-sized	.	TRBJ2-1	TGTGCCAGCAGTGGGGACACCTACAATGAGCAGTTCTTC	CASSGDTYNEQFF
TRBV6-1	.	TRBD1	TRBJ1-2	TGTGCCAGCCTAGGGACAGAGAAATATGGCTACACCTTC	CASLGTEKYGYTF
TRBV11-3	.	.	TRBJ1-5	TGTGCCAGCAGCCCGGACAGAGGCCATCAGCCCCAGCATTTT	CASSPDRGHQPQHF
TRBV27	.	.	TRBJ2-7	TGTGCCAGCAGTTCGACAGAGAGCGAGCAGTACTTC	CASSSTESEQYF
TRBV7-2	.	.	TRBJ2-7	TGTGCCAGCAGCTTAGTAGCGGATGTTGTCTCCTACGAGCAGTACTTC	CASSLVADVVSYEQYF
TRBV6-5	.	.	TRBJ2-2	TGTGCCAGCAGTTACAAGGGAGGCACCGGGGAGCTGTTTTTT	CASSYKGGTGELFF
TRBV27	.	TRBD1	TRBJ2-7	TGTGCCAGCAGTTTATCCCCCGGGACAGTCTACGAGCAGTACTTC	CASSLSPGTVYEQYF
TRBV7-9	.	TRBD2	TRBJ2-1	TGTGCCAGCAGTCTCACTAGCGGGAGGGCCTACAATGAGCAGTTCTTC	CASSLTSGRAYNEQFF
TRBV7-6	.	.	TRBJ2-2	TGTGCCAGCAGCCCGACTAGACCGACTGGGGGCGGGGAGCTGTTTTTT	CASSPTRPTGGGELFF
TRBV9	.	TRBD1	TRBJ1-1	TGTGCCAGCAGCGGGGACAGATTGAACACTGAAGCTTTCTTT	CASSGDRLNTEAFF
TRBV6-1	few	TRBD2	TRBJ2-7	TGTGCCAGCAGTGGGGGTGGGGGGGAAGCCTACGAGCAGTACTTC	CASSGGGGEAYEQYF
TRBV5-6	few	.	TRBJ1-2	TGTGCCAGCAGCTTCTATCGCCGTAGTTCTTCCTTCTATGGCTACACCTTC	CASSFYRRSSSFYGYTF
TRBV9	.	.	TRBJ2-1	TGTGCCAGCAGCCCCTCCGGGACTCCTGGGGGTGAGCAGTTCTTC	CASSPSGTPGGEQFF
TRBV7-8	.	TRBD1	TRBJ1-5	TGTGCCAGCAGCTCTCCTCCGGGACAGTATAATCAGCCCCAGCATTTT	CASSSPPGQYNQPQHF
TRBV7-9	.	.	TRBJ2-2	TGTTCCCCCCGAACAGGGACCGGGGAGCTGTTTTTT	CSPRTGTGELFF
TRBV6-5	.	TRBD2	TRBJ2-1	TGTGCCAGCACTCGGGAGGGCCGGTACAATGAGCAGTTCTTC	CASTREGRYNEQFF
TRBV6-1	few	.	TRBJ2-1	TGTGCCAGCAATCGACAGGATTACAATGAGCAGTTCTTC	CASNRQDYNEQFF
TRBV9	medium-sized	.	TRBJ2-3	TGTGCCAGCAGCGGGGGGGTTCGCACAGATACGCAGTATTTT	CASSGGVRTDTQYF
TRBV5-4	.	TRBD1	TRBJ2-3	TGTGCCAGCAGTCCTGACAGGGGACCCACAGATACGCAGTATTTT	CASSPDRGPTDTQYF
TRBV6-5	once	.	TRBJ2-7	TGTGCCAGCAGTTCTCGGGGAGGTCCCTCCGAGCAGTACTTC	CASSSRGGPSEQYF
TRBV6-1	.	.	TRBJ1-1	TGTGCCAGCAGTGAAGCCCTCCCCACTGAAGCTTTCTTT	CASSEALPTEAFF
TRBV7-3	.	TRBD2	TRBJ2-1	TGTGCCAGCAGCTTAAAGGGCGGGAGTACCAATGAGCAGTTCTTC	CASSLKGGSTNEQFF
TRBV5-1	.	.	TRBJ1-1	TGCGCCAGCACTCGTCGCGGTGAAGCTTTCTTT	CASTRRGEAFF